This TCR beta chain was sequenced for a study of shared clonotypes between healthy human individuals. Study information: With ages of 18 to 49, the donors were two women and three men. Researchers assigned three CD4 naive, three CD4 memory, two CD8 naive and one CD8 memory plate to each donor. The study's findings and limits: The diversity represented, both genetic and in exposure history, was limited by few donors. Non-shared clonotypes had lower generation probabilities than clonotypes shared by all four sorted-subset donors.

Concerning this clone: Its antigen is not identified.

CDR1 and CDR2 from the germline V gene are WNHNN and SYGVQD (reference sequence). This CDR3 has 17 amino acids. Trimming cost V 0 bases and J 2 bases; bases outside gene matches: 7. Produced via immunoSEQ multiplex PCR; TCRdb's table is partial and in-frame only. The sample records about 1 million clones, roughly 80% being singletons. This chain connects TRBV10-1 to TRBJ2-1, with 7 bases lining up with TRBD1. Sample: memory CD4+ T cells sorted from blood. Stated subset: CD45RA-negative fraction. The TCR originated in a man aged 18 to 29 in good health. Here the CDR3 reads CASSESNRGRTYNEQFF. The DNA for the CDR3 is TGCGCCAGCAGTGAGTCGAACAGGGGTCGGACCTACAATGAGCAGTTCTTC.